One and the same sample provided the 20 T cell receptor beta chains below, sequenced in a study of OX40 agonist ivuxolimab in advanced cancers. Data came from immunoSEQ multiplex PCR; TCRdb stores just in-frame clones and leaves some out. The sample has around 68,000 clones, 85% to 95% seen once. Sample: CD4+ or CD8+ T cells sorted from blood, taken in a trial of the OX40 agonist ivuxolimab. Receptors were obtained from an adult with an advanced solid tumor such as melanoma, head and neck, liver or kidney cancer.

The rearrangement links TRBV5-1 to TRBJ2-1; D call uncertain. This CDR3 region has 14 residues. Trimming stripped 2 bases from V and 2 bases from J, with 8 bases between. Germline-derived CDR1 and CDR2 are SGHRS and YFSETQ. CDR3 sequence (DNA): TGCGCCAGCAGCTTTACAGTTACCTACAATGAGCAGTTCTTC. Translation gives CASSFTVTYNEQFF.

The chain's CDR3 is CASSDSPGNTIYF. In DNA form, the CDR3 reads TGTGCCAGCAGTGATTCCCCTGGAAACACCATATATTTT. V is TRBV6-1 and J is TRBJ1-3; D uncertain. Trimming stripped 3 bases from V and 2 bases from J, with 5 bases between. Germline CDR1 is MNHNS and CDR2 is SASEGT. CDR3 length: 13 amino acids.

CDR3 DNA: TGTGCCAGTAGTATAGATGGGTCAGTTGAGCAGTTCTTC. Translated, it gives CASSIDGSVEQFF. The J gene is TRBJ2-1, the V gene TRBV19; no reliable D call. This CDR3 region has 13 residues. Germline lookup yields CDR1 LNHDA and CDR2 SQIVND (reference sequence). V was pared by 0 bases and J by 9 bases, with 9 bases between.

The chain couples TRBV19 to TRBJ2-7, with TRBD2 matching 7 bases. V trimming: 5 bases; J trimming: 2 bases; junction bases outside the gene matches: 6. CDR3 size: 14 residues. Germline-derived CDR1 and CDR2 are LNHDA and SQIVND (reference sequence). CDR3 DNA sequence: TGTGCCAGTAGTGAGGCTAGCGGACCCTACGAGCAGTACTTC. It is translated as CASSEASGPYEQYF. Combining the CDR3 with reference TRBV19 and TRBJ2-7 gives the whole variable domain DGGITQSPKYLFRKEGQNVTLSCEQNLNHDAMYWYRQDPGQGLRLIYYSQIVNDFQKGDIAEGYSVSREKKESFPLTVTSAQKNPTAFYLCASSEASGPYEQYFGPGTRLTVT.

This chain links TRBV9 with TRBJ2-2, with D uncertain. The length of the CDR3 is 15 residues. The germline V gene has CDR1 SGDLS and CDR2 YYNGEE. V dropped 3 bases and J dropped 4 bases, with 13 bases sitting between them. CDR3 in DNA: TGTGCCAGCAGCGCGATAGCTACGGGCACCGGGGAGCTGTTTTTT. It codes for CASSAIATGTGELFF.

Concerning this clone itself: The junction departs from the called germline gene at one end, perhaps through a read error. The CDR3 DNA is TGTGCCAGCAGCGTAGCTCCTAGCTCCTCCGAGCAGTACTTC. Translation: CASSVAPSSSEQYF. This rearrangement joins TRBV9 to TRBJ2-7, with a possible D match to TRBD2 (5 bases). The CDR3 is 14 amino acids. Germline CDR1 and CDR2: SGDLS and YYNGEE.

The CDR3 loop reads CASSVGDMGGNEQYF. As DNA, the CDR3 is TGTGCCAGCAGCGTAGGAGATATGGGAGGCAACGAGCAGTACTTC. V gene TRBV9 combines with J gene TRBJ2-7, with a tentative D call TRBD2 (6 bases). The CDR3 loop spans 15 amino acids. Germline V gene sequence: CDR1 SGDLS, CDR2 YYNGEE. V lost 0 bases to trimming and J lost 5 bases, with 15 bases between them.

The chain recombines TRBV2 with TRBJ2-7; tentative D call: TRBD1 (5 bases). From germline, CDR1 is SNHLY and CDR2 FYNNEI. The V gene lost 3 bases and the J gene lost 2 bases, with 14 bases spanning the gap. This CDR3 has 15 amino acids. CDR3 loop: CASSEARQGPYEQYF. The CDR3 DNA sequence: TGTGCCAGCAGTGAGGCTCGCCAGGGTCCCTACGAGCAGTACTTC.

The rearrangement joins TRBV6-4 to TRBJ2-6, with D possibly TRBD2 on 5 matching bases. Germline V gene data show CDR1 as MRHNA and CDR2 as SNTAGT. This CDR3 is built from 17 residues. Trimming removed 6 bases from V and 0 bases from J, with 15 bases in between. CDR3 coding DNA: TGTGCCAGCAGCCCGGGGATTACAGCCTCTGGGGCCAACGTCCTGACTTTC. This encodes CASSPGITASGANVLTF.

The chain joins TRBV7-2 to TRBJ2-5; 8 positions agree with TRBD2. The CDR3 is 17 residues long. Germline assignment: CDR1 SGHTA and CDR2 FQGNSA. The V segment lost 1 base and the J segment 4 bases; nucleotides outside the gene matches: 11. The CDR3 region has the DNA TGTGCCAGCAGCTTAGTGGTAACCGGGAGGGCCGGAGAGACCCAGTACTTC. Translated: CASSLVVTGRAGETQYF.

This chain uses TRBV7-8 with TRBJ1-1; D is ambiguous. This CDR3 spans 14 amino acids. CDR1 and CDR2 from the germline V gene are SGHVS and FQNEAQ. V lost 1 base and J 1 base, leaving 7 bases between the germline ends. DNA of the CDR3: TGTGCCAGCAGCTTAGATCGGCGGAACACTGAAGCTTTCTTT. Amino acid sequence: CASSLDRRNTEAFF.

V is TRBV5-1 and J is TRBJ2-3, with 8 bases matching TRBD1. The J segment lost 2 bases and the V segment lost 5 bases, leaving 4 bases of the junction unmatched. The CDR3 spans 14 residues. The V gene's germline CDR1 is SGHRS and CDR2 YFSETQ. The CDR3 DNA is TGCGCCAGCAGTGGACAGGGCTACACAGATACGCAGTATTTT. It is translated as CASSGQGYTDTQYF.

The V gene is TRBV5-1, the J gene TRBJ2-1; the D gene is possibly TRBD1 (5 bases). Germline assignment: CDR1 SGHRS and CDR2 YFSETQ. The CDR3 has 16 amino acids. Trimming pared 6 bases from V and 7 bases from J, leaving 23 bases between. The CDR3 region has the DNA TGCGCCAGCACGCTAACAGGAACAGCGATTGGGAATGAGCAGTTCTTC. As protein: CASTLTGTAIGNEQFF.

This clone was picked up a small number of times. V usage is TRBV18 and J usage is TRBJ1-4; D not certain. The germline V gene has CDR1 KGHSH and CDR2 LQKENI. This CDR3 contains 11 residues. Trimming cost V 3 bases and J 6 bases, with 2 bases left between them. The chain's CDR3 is CASSPDEKLFF. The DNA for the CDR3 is TGTGCCAGCTCACCGGATGAAAAACTGTTTTTT.

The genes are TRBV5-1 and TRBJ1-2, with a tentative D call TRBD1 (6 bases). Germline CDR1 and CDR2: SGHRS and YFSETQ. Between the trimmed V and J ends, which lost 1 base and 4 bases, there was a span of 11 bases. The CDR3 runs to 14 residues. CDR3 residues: CASSLTDRSYGYTF. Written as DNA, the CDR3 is TGCGCCAGCAGCTTGACTGACAGGAGCTATGGCTACACCTTC. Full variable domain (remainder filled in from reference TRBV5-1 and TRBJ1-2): KAGVTQTPRYLIKTRGQQVTLSCSPISGHRSVSWYQQTPGQGLQFLFEYFSETQRNKGNFPGRFSGRQFSNSRSEMNVSTLELGDSALYLCASSLTDRSYGYTFGSGTRLTVV.

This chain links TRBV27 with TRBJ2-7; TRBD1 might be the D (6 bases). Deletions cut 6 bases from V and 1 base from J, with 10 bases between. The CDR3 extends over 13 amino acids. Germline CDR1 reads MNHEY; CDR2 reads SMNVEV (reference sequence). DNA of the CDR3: TGTGCCAGCAGAAGTACAGGGTCCTACGAGCAGTACTTC. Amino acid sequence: CASRSTGSYEQYF.

This CDR3 reads CASSISGGDYNEQFF. CDR3 coding DNA: TGTGCCAGCAGCATTAGCGGGGGGGACTACAATGAGCAGTTCTTC. The gene calls are TRBV7-2 and TRBJ2-1; 11 bases are a match to TRBD2. The junction had 3 bases not matched to a gene; V was cut back by 5 bases and J by 3 bases. This CDR3 has 15 residues. The germline CDR1 and CDR2 sequences are SGHTA and FQGNSA.

CDR3 region: CASSLTSFRGETQYF. The CDR3, as DNA: TGTGCCAGCAGCTTAACTAGTTTTCGTGGAGAGACCCAGTACTTC. This chain joins TRBV7-2 and TRBJ2-5, with D possibly being TRBD2 (5 bases). The CDR3 contains 15 residues. Trimming removed 2 bases from V and 4 bases from J, with 14 bases in between. The germline V gene encodes CDR1 SGHTA and CDR2 FQGNSA.

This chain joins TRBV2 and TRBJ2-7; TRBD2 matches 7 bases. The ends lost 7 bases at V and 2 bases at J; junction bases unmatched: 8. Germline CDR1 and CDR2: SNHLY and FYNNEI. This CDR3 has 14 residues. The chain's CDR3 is CASIRGDRAYEQYF. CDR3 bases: TGTGCCAGCATCCGGGGGGACCGGGCCTACGAGCAGTACTTC.

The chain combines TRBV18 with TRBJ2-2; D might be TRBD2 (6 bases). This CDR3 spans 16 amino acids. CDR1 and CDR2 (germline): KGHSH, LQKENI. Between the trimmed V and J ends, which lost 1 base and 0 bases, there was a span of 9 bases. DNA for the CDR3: TGTGCCAGCTCACCACAAGGGGACTCGAACACCGGGGAGCTGTTTTTT. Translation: CASSPQGDSNTGELFF.